The entry that follows covers one T cell receptor (beta chain) sequence. This clonotype was counted only a few times. Its antigen target is currently unknown. Base-call qualities are not available, and no considerably larger clone is one nucleotide away. Only healthy Caucasian donors were included. Three pairs of female monozygotic twins, all aged roughly 18 to 29 years, made up the twin cohort. RNA for TCR libraries was isolated from peripheral blood mononuclear cells. This record comes from a study of identical twins (dated by TCRdb to about 2016). Context from the whole study: To test whether fetal clonotypes persist, this study deep-sequenced TCR alpha and beta repertoires from monozygotic twins, from unrelated adults of various ages, and from cord blood. To rule out contamination, the twin experiments were replicated at different times with different library preparation protocols. Results and caveats for the whole study, not just this receptor: In beta out-of-frame sequences, excess twin sharing was weaker, because having fewer shared sequences lowered the signal-to-noise ratio. Out-of-frame TCR alpha sequences shared between twins showed an excess of low generation-probability sequences compared with coincidental sharing between unrelated individuals. Because the same donors could not be followed over many years, the conclusions relied on cross-sectional statistical analysis. Fewer insertions were carried by abundant cord blood beta clonotypes; a weaker similar trend was observed in young adult naive repertoires, while no such trend was observed in memory repertoires. Invariant T cells such as MAIT and iNKT could partly confound zero-insertion analyses, although diverse VJ usage argued against such confounding for most clonotypes. Recombination models systematically underestimated out-of-frame TCR alpha sharing in monozygotic twins but agreed with sharing between unrelated individuals.

Unmatched junction bases come to 5, with V trimmed by 8 bases and J by 7 bases. CDR3 length: 12 amino acids, cysteine to phenylalanine. Only the CDR3 part of the read is kept: 36 bases, read in frame from the first base. CDR1 and CDR2 are drawn from the germline V gene: MNHEY, SVGEGT. Library prep was done by 5' RACE. The instrument was an Illumina HiSeq 2000. Template switching added a universal primer binding site, and the final cDNA carried a unique molecular identifier that allowed TCR cDNA molecules to be counted accurately. First-strand cDNA for TCR alpha and beta chains was synthesized from specific primers in the conserved constant-segment region. To control for contamination, each cDNA library was double barcoded with a SMART-Mk sample barcode plus Illumina barcodes. TruSeq adapter sequences, together with Illumina sample barcodes, were added in two successive PCR steps. The Illumina HiSeq platform was used with custom primers to sequence TCR alpha and beta cDNA libraries. On the authors' methods: MiGEC processed the raw reads to extract unique molecular identifiers, while MiXCR was used to determine the CDR3 positions. Recombination models were inferred per individual with the repgenHMM and IGoR tools using an EM algorithm. Shared clonotype analysis was performed with the tcR package in R, normalizing sharing by the product of cloneset sizes. To study raw recombination without the effects of thymic and clonal selection, out-of-frame nonproductive sequences were analyzed. TCRdb redid the processing of the public reads, applying fastp at Q25 and MiXCR, and retained in-frame beta chains. When rows share a CDR3 protein, they turn into one entry using the most common DNA and genes. The V and J calls here are based on TCRdb, not the publication. Across this sample there are 700,000 or so distinct CDR3 sequences, with less than 25% seen only once. Of the sample, approximately 4.3% is held by the ten largest clones.

This sample was shared with a second study, whose subject was T cells expressing NK-cell markers. The second paper further reports: TCR beta-chain repertoires were profiled in sorted CD3+CD56+NKG2C+, CD3+CD56+NKG2C- and CD3+CD56-NKG2C+ T-cell subsets from fewer than 10 donors. Of the eight sequenced donors, seven were found to be HCMV-seropositive and one was found to be HCMV-seronegative. To restrict sorting to alphabetaTCR-expressing T cells, an anti-gammadeltaTCR antibody was added in several experiments. In more than 5 donors, the dominant CD3+CD56+NKG2C+ clonotypes were found to rank among the top 10 CD8+ clonotypes and to make up about 1.0-8% of CD8+ T cells. Those dominant clonotypes were again the most abundant among CD3+CD56-NKG2C+ cells in a handful of donors, at about 25-65%. It remained unclear whether the expanded NKG2C-expressing T cell clones were specific for HCMV antigens. All eight donors whose samples were sequenced were randomly selected healthy volunteers, three of them men and five women. To determine HCMV serostatus, a commercial ELISA kit was used to detect HCMV-specific IgG in serum. For about six donors, bulk peripheral blood T-cell repertoires were additionally sequenced from unsorted PBMC. MIGEC was used to demultiplex reads and group the reads by UMI, and MiTCR was used to assemble and quantify clonotypes. To exclude erroneous sequences, only TCR cDNA sequences supported by at least two reads were retained. The tcR package was used for downstream repertoire analysis, and clonotypes were matched between fractions using CDR3 nucleotide sequence together with V segment. VDJmatch was used to annotate antigen specificity against VDJdb, with one amino acid substitution allowed in CDR3.

The rearranged segments are TRBV6-2 or TRBV6-3 and TRBJ1-2; the central 9 bases match TRBD1. The source is a woman aged 18-35 years in good health. Sequences were obtained from PBMCs. The base sequence is TGTGCCAGCGCGAAGACAGGGGGTGGCTACACCTTC. It is translated as CASAKTGGGYTF.